What follows is one T cell receptor (beta chain) and its context. The data stem from a study of blood T cell repertoires in COVID-19. At the level of the study: Whether acute or convalescent, the COVID-19 samples came from the United States, Italy and Spain. PBMCs, B-cell-depleted T cells, or T cells provided the cDNA or gDNA that made up the material.

Original processing notes: Estimation of nucleated cell counts relied on the amplification of reference gene primers. Only in-frame clones appear in the TCRdb table, and some are missing; sequencing was by immunoSEQ multiplex PCR. V and J calls and clone size are given by that table; D and trimming were obtained from the DNA. The sample holds 300,000 to 450,000 clones, roughly 90% seen once. V lost 1 base and J lost 6, with 15 bases in between. The CDR3 runs to 16 residues. CDR1 is MNHNS and CDR2 is SASEGT in the germline V gene. The Seattle site enrolled patients during active infection and followed them longitudinally.

Sequencing used peripheral blood. This clonotype was obtained from a woman in her 30s with COVID-19, enrolled during active disease. This rearrangement joins TRBV6-1 to TRBJ1-4, with a tentative D call TRBD1 (5 bases). The CDR3, as DNA: TGTGCCAGCAGTGAAGAGGATGCGGGGGAGGATGAAAAACTGTTTTTT. Translated, it gives CASSEEDAGEDEKLFF.